The 21 T cell receptor beta chains reported below all come from one sample, sequenced in a study of OX40 agonist ivuxolimab in advanced cancers. The data were produced by immunoSEQ multiplex PCR, yet TCRdb's version contains in-frame clones alone and is incomplete. The table has approximately 52,000 clones, approximately 94% seen once. The sample was CD4+ or CD8+ T cells sorted from blood, taken in a trial of the OX40 agonist ivuxolimab. The receptors derive from an adult with an advanced solid tumor such as melanoma, head and neck, liver or kidney cancer.

J is TRBJ2-5 and V is TRBV28, with 11 bases aligning to TRBD1. This CDR3 comprises 16 residues. With V trimmed by 11 bases and J by 4 bases, 15 bases remained unmatched. The germline V gene encodes CDR1 MDHEN and CDR2 SYDVKM. CDR3 amino acids: CAGDEPGQGVGETQYF. Here the CDR3 DNA reads TGTGCCGGGGATGAACCGGGACAGGGGGTTGGAGAGACCCAGTACTTC.

This clone has only one observation. The V call is TRBV28, the J call TRBJ1-5; D remains ambiguous. The CDR3 covers 16 residues. Per the germline V gene, CDR1 is MDHEN and CDR2 is SYDVKM. V lost 3 bases to trimming and J lost 0 bases, with 12 bases between them. The CDR3 DNA follows: TGTGCCAGCAGTTTTTCACCGGGAAATAGCAATCAGCCCCAGCATTTT. Translation gives CASSFSPGNSNQPQHF.

The chain links TRBV6-1 to TRBJ2-1; D is ambiguous. The germline V gene has CDR1 MNHNS and CDR2 SASEGT. The ends were cut back, 4 bases at V and 8 bases at J, with 12 bases in the middle. This CDR3 has 13 amino acids. As DNA, the CDR3 is TGTGCCAGCAGTGCCTTCGGTGGGGATGAGCAGTTCTTC. Its translation: CASSAFGGDEQFF.

This clone was detected once. This chain joins TRBV21-1 and TRBJ2-1; TRBD1, the table's D call, was not compared with the DNA. TRBV21-1 is deemed a pseudogene. This CDR3 is 15 amino acids long. CDR3 coding DNA: TGTGCCAGCAGCATATTGTGGGGGCCCTCCGATGAGCAGTTCTTC. The encoded protein is CASSILWGPSDEQFF.

This sequence joins TRBV10-3 and TRBJ2-7; no reliable D call. Trimming took off 0 bases at V and 3 bases at J, with 3 bases between the two ends. This CDR3 has 12 amino acids. Per germline, CDR1 ENHRY and CDR2 SYGVKD. The CDR3 bases are TGTGCCATCAGTGAGTCCAACTACGAGCAGTACTTC. Protein product: CAISESNYEQYF.

The chain joins TRBV7-9 to TRBJ1-2; D is undetermined. The CDR3 contains 12 residues. Deletions cut 1 base from V and 2 bases from J, with 2 bases between. CDR1 and CDR2 from the germline V gene are SEHNR and FQNEAQ (reference sequence). CDR3 in DNA: TGTGCCAGCAGCTTAGGGAACTATGGCTACACCTTC. It yields the protein CASSLGNYGYTF.

The chain couples TRBV11-3 to TRBJ2-5, with D perhaps matching TRBD1 (6 bases). CDR3 size: 14 residues. Germline V gives CDR1 SGHNT, CDR2 YENEEA. V lost 3 bases and J lost 4, with 12 bases in between. The CDR3 sequence is CASSFGQWGETQYF. CDR3 bases: TGTGCCAGCAGCTTCGGACAGTGGGGAGAGACCCAGTACTTC.

The V and J genes are TRBV5-3 and TRBJ1-1, with TRBD1 matching 10 bases. TRBV5-3 is known as an ORF, though its function is uncertain. This CDR3 contains 16 residues. V was clipped by 4 bases and J by 3 bases; unmatched bases: 9. The CDR3 loop reads CARSIDRGLSDTEAFF. For the CDR3, the DNA is TGTGCCAGAAGCATCGACAGGGGGCTAAGTGACACTGAAGCTTTCTTT.

V is TRBV2 and J is TRBJ2-7; 13 bases match TRBD2. The length of the CDR3 is 18 residues. V dropped 4 bases and J dropped 0; count of bases not matched to a gene: 9. Looked up from germline, CDR1 is SNHLY and CDR2 is FYNNEI. In DNA, the CDR3 is TGTGCCAGCAGTGGAGGACTAGCGGGAGTCTCCAGCTCCTACGAGCAGTACTTC. It yields the protein CASSGGLAGVSSSYEQYF.

The V and J genes are TRBV29-1 and TRBJ2-7, with D perhaps TRBD1 (6 bases). V lost 4 bases and J 4 bases, leaving 11 bases between the germline ends. The CDR3 spans 12 residues. Looked up from germline, CDR1 is SQVTM and CDR2 is ANQGSEA. The DNA of the CDR3 is TGCAGCGTTGTGGGGACAAGATACGAGCAGTACTTC. This encodes CSVVGTRYEQYF.

This chain links TRBV27 with TRBJ1-5; possibly TRBD1 for D (5 bases). The ends were cut back, 3 bases at V and 1 base at J, with 7 bases in the middle. The CDR3 has 14 amino acids. Germline CDR1 is MNHEY and CDR2 is SMNVEV (reference sequence). For the CDR3, the DNA is TGTGCCAGCAGTTTCCGGGACAGCAATCAGCCCCAGCATTTT. Protein: CASSFRDSNQPQHF.

The V gene is TRBV5-1, the J gene TRBJ1-1; a weak D match, TRBD1 (6 bases). The CDR3 length is 15 residues. Germline CDR1 and CDR2: SGHRS and YFSETQ. Trimming stripped 4 bases from V and 4 bases from J, with 17 bases between. The CDR3: CASSPNWGAGTEAFF. For the CDR3, the DNA is TGCGCCAGCAGCCCGAACTGGGGGGCGGGCACTGAAGCTTTCTTT. The whole variable domain, filled in from reference TRBV5-1 and TRBJ1-1, reads KAGVTQTPRYLIKTRGQQVTLSCSPISGHRSVSWYQQTPGQGLQFLFEYFSETQRNKGNFPGRFSGRQFSNSRSEMNVSTLELGDSALYLCASSPNWGAGTEAFFGQGTRLTVV.

V is TRBV7-6 and J is TRBJ2-4; possibly TRBD1 for D (5 bases). This CDR3 contains 16 residues. The germline V gene has CDR1 SGHVS and CDR2 FNYEAQ. Trimming removed 5 bases from V and 8 bases from J, with 22 bases in between. DNA for the CDR3: TGTGCCAGCAGCCCCCGAAGGGGTTTGGGTACGGACATTCAGTACTTC. Its protein product is CASSPRRGLGTDIQYF.

This chain links TRBV19 with TRBJ1-1, with D unclear. V was shortened by 3 bases and J by 9 bases, with 17 bases between the two germline ends. The germline gives CDR1 LNHDA, CDR2 SQIVND (reference sequence). The CDR3 extends over 14 amino acids. CDR3 nucleotides: TGTGCCAGTAGTATTAACCAGGCGGATCCCAAAGCTTTCTTT. This codes for CASSINQADPKAFF.

The chain is built from TRBV5-1 and TRBJ2-7, with TRBD2 identical over 13 bases. V dropped 4 bases and J dropped 5; count of bases not matched to a gene: 9. Germline V gene lookup returns CDR1 SGHRS and CDR2 YFSETQ. CDR3 size: 16 residues. CDR3 sequence: CASSTLGLAGDHEQYF. The DNA of the CDR3 is TGCGCCAGCAGCACACTAGGACTAGCGGGAGACCACGAGCAGTACTTC.

This clone has a single count. This chain uses TRBV7-6 with TRBJ1-4; possible D gene TRBD1, 5 bases. V was pared by 4 bases and J by 7 bases, with 25 bases between. Germline CDR1 and CDR2: SGHVS and FNYEAQ. The CDR3 runs to 18 residues. The CDR3 protein is CASSSAASGGAFGEKLFF. The CDR3 DNA reads TGTGCCAGCAGCTCAGCGGCGTCAGGAGGGGCTTTCGGTGAAAAACTGTTTTTT.

This chain joins TRBV6-5 and TRBJ1-5; D is undetermined. Germline CDR1 MNHEY, CDR2 SVGAGI. The germline V and J ends were trimmed by 6 bases and 4 bases, with 16 bases remaining between them. The CDR3 is 15 residues long. The CDR3 DNA sequence: TGTGCCAGCAGCCAAAATGGGTTGTTGAATCAGCCCCAGCATTTT. This codes for CASSQNGLLNQPQHF.

This chain uses TRBV19 with TRBJ2-7, with D maybe TRBD1 (5 bases). CDR1 is LNHDA, CDR2 SQIVND, per germline (reference sequence). V lost 3 bases and J lost 2, with 11 bases in between. This CDR3 region has 14 residues. The chain's CDR3 is CASSISSGTYEQYF. DNA of the CDR3: TGTGCCAGTAGTATTTCCTCAGGGACCTACGAGCAGTACTTC. Using reference TRBV19 and TRBJ2-7 for the parts outside the CDR3, the full variable domain is DGGITQSPKYLFRKEGQNVTLSCEQNLNHDAMYWYRQDPGQGLRLIYYSQIVNDFQKGDIAEGYSVSREKKESFPLTVTSAQKNPTAFYLCASSISSGTYEQYFGPGTRLTVT.

The gene calls are TRBV10-3 and TRBJ2-7; 9 bases line up with TRBD2. The CDR3 length is 17 residues. Germline V gene sequence: CDR1 ENHRY, CDR2 SYGVKD. J lost 3 bases, V lost 4 bases, and 13 bases had no gene match. This CDR3 reads CAISGVAGDLLGYEQYF. Written as DNA, the CDR3 is TGTGCCATCAGTGGGGTAGCGGGAGATCTTCTTGGCTACGAGCAGTACTTC.

The rearrangement uses TRBV27 and TRBJ1-5; no reliable D call. The CDR3 has 12 residues. Looked up from germline, CDR1 is MNHEY and CDR2 is SMNVEV (reference sequence). Trimming shortened V by 5 bases and J by 4 bases, and 6 bases separated the two germline ends. The CDR3 protein is CASSPLNQPQHF. Written as DNA, the CDR3 is TGTGCCAGCAGTCCATTGAATCAGCCCCAGCATTTT.

This clone was picked up one time. J is TRBJ2-5 and V is TRBV11-2, with a possible D match to TRBD2 (5 bases). The V end was cut by 3 bases, the J end by 2 bases, with 10 bases between. The CDR3 extends over 14 amino acids. Germline V lookup: CDR1 SGHAT, CDR2 FQNNGV. CDR3 nucleotide sequence: TGTGCCAGCAGCTTTGGGCTAGCACAAGAGACCCAGTACTTC. Encoded protein: CASSFGLAQETQYF.